This T cell receptor (beta chain) was captured by sequencing in a study of response to subunit inactivated influenza vaccine. Study-wide results and limits: A suggestion made by the authors is that each seasonal influenza vaccination recruits few new T cells.

Note on this clonotype: Its specificity is unknown.

MiXCR was run by TCRdb on the RT-PCR reads, yielding one entry per CDR3 protein. The table lists over 750,000 distinct CDR3 sequences, approximately 22% of them singletons. This CDR3 is 15 amino acids long. CDR1 and CDR2 from the germline V gene are ENHRY and SYGVKD. Unmatched junction bases numbered 6, after V lost 3 bases and J lost 2 bases. The chain recombines TRBV10-3 with TRBJ2-7; TRBD1 agrees at 8 bases. The source material was PBMCs from blood, sampled 4 to 6 days after vaccination. The TCR sequence derives from a man aged 45 to 65 who received an inactivated influenza vaccine. The CDR3 coding sequence is TGTGCCATCAGTGATAATACAGGGGGAGCCTACGAGCAGTACTTC. Translation: CAISDNTGGAYEQYF.